The following is a TCR beta chain sequence with its context. Its matching antigen is unknown. The record originates from a study of cytomegalovirus exposure and HLA in healthy donors. The study, taken as a whole, reports: One later analysis reportedly identified an Asian-associated ancestry cluster that showed fewer N-insertions than the roughly 600-donor mean. HLA alleles were associated with 18,000 or so TCR beta sequences in a later analysis at 0.05 false discovery rate. There were some public TCRs occurring in many donors, but most TCR sequences were rare.

There are 14 residues in the CDR3. Germline-derived CDR1 and CDR2 are SGHRS and YFSETQ. After removal of 4 bases from V and 4 bases from J, the junction contained 5 bases not matched to a gene. The PCR was carried out with 60 Vbeta primers and 13 Jbeta primers. This table comes from immunoSEQ multiplex PCR, and its TCRdb copy is limited to in-frame clones, with some not included. Of under 200,000 clones in the sample, about three quarters were seen once. This chain connects TRBV5-1 to TRBJ2-7, with TRBD1 identical over 10 bases. The sample taken for sequencing was PBMCs. This TCR was recovered from a woman in her twenties or thirties in good health and CMV-seronegative. Here the CDR3 reads CASSPRDRGYEQYF. CDR3 sequence (DNA): TGCGCCAGCAGCCCCCGGGACAGGGGATACGAGCAGTACTTC.